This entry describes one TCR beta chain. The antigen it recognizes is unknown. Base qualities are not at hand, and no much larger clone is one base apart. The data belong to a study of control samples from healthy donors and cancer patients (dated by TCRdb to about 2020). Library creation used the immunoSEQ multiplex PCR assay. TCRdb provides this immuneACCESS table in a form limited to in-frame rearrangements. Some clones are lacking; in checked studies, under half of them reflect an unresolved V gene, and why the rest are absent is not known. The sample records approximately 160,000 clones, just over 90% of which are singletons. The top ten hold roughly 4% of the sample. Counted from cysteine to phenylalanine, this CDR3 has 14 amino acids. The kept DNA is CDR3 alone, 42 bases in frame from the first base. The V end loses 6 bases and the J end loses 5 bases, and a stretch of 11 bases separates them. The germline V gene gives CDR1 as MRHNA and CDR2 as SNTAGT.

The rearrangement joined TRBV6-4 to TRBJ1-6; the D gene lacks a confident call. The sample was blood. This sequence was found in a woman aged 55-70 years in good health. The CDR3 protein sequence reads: CASRAQGHNSPLHF. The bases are TGTGCCAGCAGGGCACAAGGACATAATTCACCCCTCCACTTT.